This passage covers 23 T cell receptor beta chains from one sample sequenced in a study of T cell repertoires in cytomegalovirus infection. No antigen is known for these receptors. TCRdb re-called the reads through MiXCR, storing one row per CDR3 protein. Of 900,000 to 950,000 distinct CDR3 sequences listed, around 32% were seen once; the top ten hold over 11%. The sequences come from cultured CD8+ T cells from PBMCs, collected from culture after CMV antigen stimulation. Receptors were obtained from a human donor in good health (CMV status not recorded). Some clones in this sample may be carry-over from other donors' samples.

DNA for the CDR3: TGCGCCAGCAGTGACAGGGGATGGGGCTATGGCTACACCTTC. This sequence encodes CASSDRGWGYGYTF. The chain joins TRBV10-2 to TRBJ1-2, with D tentatively TRBD1 (6 bases). The CDR3 has 14 residues. Trimming took off 3 bases at V and 4 bases at J, with 12 bases between the two ends. Looked up from germline, CDR1 is WSHSY and CDR2 is SAAADI.

This clonotype was seen repeatedly, ten times or more. The chain links TRBV7-8 to TRBJ2-7; no firm D call. This CDR3 comprises 14 residues. Germline loops: CDR1 SGHVS, CDR2 FQNEAQ. V lost 5 bases, J lost 6 bases, and 17 bases lay in between. This CDR3 is CASSPIRPKGEQYF. The CDR3 nucleotides read TGTGCCAGCAGCCCCATCCGCCCTAAGGGCGAGCAGTACTTC.

In the case of this clonotype: The junction departs from the called germline gene at one end, perhaps through a read error. This rearrangement joins TRBV4-1 to TRBJ1-5; D gene unclear. In germline, CDR1 is MGHRA, CDR2 YSYEKL. The CDR3 has 15 residues. This chain's CDR3 is CANSQDEGYGQPQHF. CDR3 DNA: TGCGCCAACAGCCAAGACGAGGGATACGGTCAGCCCCAGCATTTT.

This clonotype was recorded at least ten times. This rearrangement joins TRBV7-8 to TRBJ2-1; TRBD1 matches 8 bases. The CDR3 has 18 amino acids. The germline CDR1 and CDR2 sequences are SGHVS and FQNEAQ. V trimming: 2 bases; J trimming: 0 bases; junction bases outside the gene matches: 9. The CDR3 nucleotides read TGTGCCAGCAGCTTACCACGGACAGGGTCGGGCTCCTACAATGAGCAGTTCTTC. As protein: CASSLPRTGSGSYNEQFF.

The chain has TRBV6-5 and TRBJ2-5, with TRBD2 identical over 9 bases. This CDR3 is 15 amino acids long. The V gene end was trimmed by 5 bases and the J gene end by 4 bases; junction bases not matched to a gene: 8. Germline V gene lookup returns CDR1 MNHEY and CDR2 SVGAGI. The CDR3 region is CASSETGLAGETQYF. CDR3 sequence (DNA): TGTGCCAGCAGTGAGACGGGACTAGCTGGAGAGACCCAGTACTTC.

This clonotype was observed a few times. This sequence joins TRBV7-6 and TRBJ2-5; 9 nucleotides align to TRBD1. Trimming cost V 1 base and J 1 base; bases outside gene matches: 7. Germline loops: CDR1 SGHVS, CDR2 FNYEAQ. This CDR3 has 17 residues. The CDR3 loop reads CASSLGGQGPFQETQYF. DNA of the CDR3: TGTGCCAGCAGCTTAGGGGGACAGGGCCCCTTCCAAGAGACCCAGTACTTC.

The chain combines TRBV12-3 or TRBV12-4 with TRBJ1-5, with D perhaps TRBD1 (5 bases). Trimming stripped 4 bases from V and 5 bases from J, with 12 bases between. The CDR3 loop spans 14 amino acids. CDR3 sequence reads: CASSWSGGHQPQHF. For the CDR3, the DNA is TGTGCCAGCAGTTGGTCGGGGGGACATCAGCCCCAGCATTTT.

V and J are TRBV10-3 and TRBJ2-7; D call uncertain. V lost 8 bases to trimming and J lost 0 bases, with 8 bases between them. Germline V CDR1 and CDR2: ENHRY, SYGVKD. The length of the CDR3 is 12 residues. This CDR3 is CAIRTTSYEQYF. CDR3 in DNA: TGTGCCATCCGGACGACCTCCTACGAGCAGTACTTC.

The rearrangement uses TRBV5-1 and TRBJ1-5; D uncertain. Trimming left V 2 bases short and J 1 base short, with 10 bases between. The CDR3 runs 15 residues. Per germline, CDR1 SGHRS and CDR2 YFSETQ. The CDR3 nucleotides are TGCGCCAGCAGCTTTGGGATGGGGAGCAATCAGCCCCAGCATTTT. Translated: CASSFGMGSNQPQHF.

CDR3 nucleotides: TGTGCCAGCAGCACACGCGGGGTTCCCGAGCAGTACGTC. Protein: CASSTRGVPEQYV. This sequence joins TRBV5-4 and TRBJ2-7, with D tentatively TRBD2 (6 bases). Germline V gene sequence: CDR1 SGHNT, CDR2 YYREEE (reference sequence). The CDR3 extends over 13 amino acids. Trimming pared 4 bases from V and 6 bases from J, leaving 14 bases between.

The chain uses TRBV2 and TRBJ1-1; D ambiguous. Germline V gene lookup returns CDR1 SNHLY and CDR2 FYNNEI. Trimming removed 6 bases from V and 13 bases from J, with 12 bases in between. This CDR3 is 10 amino acids long. This CDR3 is CASSPGWYFF. In DNA form, the CDR3 reads TGTGCCAGCAGCCCGGGGTGGTATTTCTTT.

The chain recombines TRBV20-1 with TRBJ1-2; TRBD1 agrees at 7 bases. CDR1 and CDR2 from the germline V gene are DFQATT and SNEGSKA (reference sequence). CDR3 length equals 14 residues. V dropped 5 bases and J dropped 6; count of bases not matched to a gene: 12. CDR3 sequence reads: CSAPYDREANGYTF. The CDR3 DNA reads TGCAGTGCTCCTTACGACAGGGAAGCTAATGGCTACACCTTC.

The gene calls are TRBV27 and TRBJ2-7; D remains ambiguous. The V gene's germline CDR1 is MNHEY and CDR2 SMNVEV (reference sequence). Deletions cut 5 bases from V and 7 bases from J, with 15 bases between. CDR3 length equals 13 residues. The CDR3 DNA reads as TGTGCCAGCAGTCCAGGACCCCTGGGTGAGCAGTACGTC. The encoded protein is CASSPGPLGEQYV.

This clonotype showed up many times. The chain recombines TRBV7-8 with TRBJ2-1; 10 nucleotides line up with TRBD1. The germline V gene has CDR1 SGHVS and CDR2 FQNEAQ. V trimming: 5 bases; J trimming: 2 bases; junction bases outside the gene matches: 9. The CDR3 extends over 17 amino acids. The CDR3 region is CASSQFGTGATYNEQFF. The CDR3 DNA follows: TGTGCCAGCAGCCAGTTTGGGACAGGGGCTACCTACAATGAGCAGTTCTTC.

The chain recombines TRBV12-3 or TRBV12-4 with TRBJ1-2, with 9 bases aligning to TRBD1. The junction had 14 bases not matched to a gene; V was cut back by 4 bases and J by 5 bases. The CDR3 contains 17 residues. The CDR3 DNA reads TGTGCCAGCAGTTCCATGGTCCGGACAGGGGCAAAATATGGCTACACCTTC. Encoded protein: CASSSMVRTGAKYGYTF.

This chain joins TRBV6-6 and TRBJ1-5, with D perhaps TRBD1 (6 bases). This CDR3 is 15 amino acids long. Germline V gene sequence: CDR1 MNHNY, CDR2 SVGAGI (reference sequence). V dropped 2 bases and J dropped 7 bases, with 15 bases sitting between them. CDR3 loop: CASSYVSGEDQPQHF. DNA for the CDR3: TGTGCCAGCAGTTACGTCTCAGGGGAAGACCAGCCCCAGCATTTT.

The rearrangement uses TRBV4-1 and TRBJ2-1, with D tentatively TRBD1 (5 bases). The CDR3 runs to 15 residues. The germline gives CDR1 MGHRA, CDR2 YSYEKL. V was trimmed by 4 bases and J by 4 bases, leaving 14 bases between them. The CDR3 spells CASSPRQTNYNEQFF. The DNA for the CDR3 is TGCGCCAGCAGCCCTAGACAGACAAATTACAATGAGCAGTTCTTC.

The chain has TRBV7-6 and TRBJ2-3, with TRBD1 matching over 10 bases. Germline CDR1 is SGHVS and CDR2 is FNYEAQ. The length of the CDR3 is 17 residues. The V and J ends lost 4 bases and 3 bases, in that order; junction bases with no gene match: 10. The CDR3 sequence: CASSSHRDRGRTDTQYF. For the CDR3, the DNA is TGTGCCAGCAGCTCCCACCGGGACAGGGGTAGAACAGATACGCAGTATTTT.

The chain links TRBV6-4 to TRBJ2-7; TRBD2 matches at 8 bases. The CDR3 is 13 amino acids. Germline V CDR1 and CDR2: MRHNA, SNTAGT. V lost 5 bases and J lost 6; bases outside the gene matches: 6. CDR3 sequence: CASSYQTSGEQYF. CDR3 coding DNA: TGTGCCAGCAGTTACCAAACTAGCGGCGAGCAGTACTTC.

Concerning this clonotype itself: The germline gene is not matched at one end of the junction; a read error may be the cause. The chain has TRBV4-1 and TRBJ2-3, with 11 bases aligning to TRBD2. The length of the CDR3 is 18 residues. Germline values: CDR1 MGHRA, CDR2 YSYEKL. The CDR3 region is CASSQVSGGDASTDTQYF. The CDR3 DNA reads as TGTGCCAGCAGCCAAGTTAGCGGGGGGGACGCTAGCACAGATACGCAGTATTTT.

As concerns this clonotype: At one end the junction does not follow the germline gene, possibly because of a read error. The V call is TRBV7-2, the J call TRBJ1-6, with D unclear. This CDR3 has 14 amino acids. Germline V gives CDR1 SGHTA, CDR2 FQGNSA. In DNA form, the CDR3 reads TGTGTCAGCAGCCCGACGGATTATAATTCACCCCTCCACTTT. The encoded protein is CVSSPTDYNSPLHF.

The chain employs TRBV28 and TRBJ2-2; 12 nucleotides line up with TRBD1. Germline-derived CDR1 and CDR2 are MDHEN and SYDVKM. CDR3 length: 17 residues. J gave up 3 bases and V 5 bases, and 7 bases lay outside the gene matches. The CDR3 region is CASSPRDRGLDTGELFF. CDR3 sequence (DNA): TGTGCCAGCAGTCCCCGGGACAGGGGGCTGGACACCGGGGAGCTGTTTTTT.

This clonotype showed up just a few times. The V and J genes are TRBV10-2 and TRBJ2-7; TRBD1 aligns across 8 bases. J was trimmed by 7 bases and V by 0 bases; bases with no gene match: 5. Looked up from germline, CDR1 is WSHSY and CDR2 is SAAADI. The CDR3 is 14 amino acids. The CDR3 sequence: CASSESRTGLEQYF. CDR3 DNA sequence: TGCGCCAGCAGTGAGTCCCGGACAGGGCTAGAGCAGTACTTC.